This TCR beta chain was identified during a study of a mutant IDH1 vaccine in newly diagnosed glioma. The table lists this clone with a few counts. The antigen is not known. Time point of the sample: week 47, end of study. Vaccinated patients received 300 ug of mutant IDH1 20-mer peptide per dose, with topical imiquimod. Sequencing used immunoSEQ multiplex PCR; TCRdb keeps in-frame clones, though not all of them. In the table there are roughly 86,000 clones, approximately 75% of which are singletons. CDR1 and CDR2 from the germline V gene are MNHEY and SMNVEV (reference sequence). The CDR3 is 16 residues long. Trimming removed 1 base at V and 1 base at J, with 11 bases between.

The receptor's source is a man in his forties with glioma. This chain connects TRBV27 to TRBJ2-1; weak D call: TRBD2 (5 bases). The input for sequencing was PBMCs, taken from a glioma patient whose treatment included an IDH1 peptide vaccine. The CDR3: CASSLFPSFSYNEQFF. CDR3 in DNA: TGTGCCAGCAGTTTATTCCCTAGCTTTTCCTACAATGAGCAGTTCTTC.